Presented here are 3 T cell receptor beta chains from one specimen sequenced in a study of blood T cell repertoires in COVID-19. The data were produced by immunoSEQ multiplex PCR, yet TCRdb's version contains in-frame clones alone and is incomplete. The sample lists about 210,000 clones, 75% to 90% occurring once. Source material: PBMCs or T cells enriched from blood (not recorded which). The receptors derive from a man aged 40-49 years who had recovered from COVID-19.

There are a few counts of this clone. The chain links TRBV19 to TRBJ2-3; TRBD2 agrees at 15 bases. The CDR3 has 16 amino acids. Germline trimming cut 4 bases from V and 6 bases from J; bases unmatched to any gene: 5. Germline assignment: CDR1 LNHDA and CDR2 SQIVND (reference sequence). CDR3 protein: CASSRGTSGGMDTQYF. DNA of the CDR3: TGTGCCAGTAGTAGAGGGACTAGCGGGGGGATGGATACGCAGTATTTT.

The table lists this clone with a count of one. The chain couples TRBV5-4 to TRBJ2-7; TRBD2 might be the D (6 bases). The CDR3 loop spans 14 amino acids. Trimming pared 7 bases from V and 5 bases from J, leaving 19 bases between. Germline-derived CDR1 and CDR2 are SGHNT and YYREEE (reference sequence). The CDR3 loop is CASGPPGRIDEQYF. The CDR3 DNA reads TGTGCCAGCGGACCCCCTGGGAGGATCGACGAGCAGTACTTC.

The rearrangement joins TRBV2 to TRBJ1-1; possibly TRBD1 for D (5 bases). CDR1 is SNHLY and CDR2 is FYNNEI in the germline V gene. The CDR3 contains 12 residues. Trimming shortened V by 1 base and J by 12 bases, and 12 bases separated the two germline ends. CDR3: CASSEGGRETFF. DNA of the CDR3: TGTGCCAGCAGTGAAGGAGGCAGGGAAACTTTCTTT.